This entry describes one T cell receptor (beta chain). Its antigen is unidentified. This entry comes from a study of OX40 agonist ivuxolimab in advanced cancers. Study-wide findings and caveats: CD8+ T cells averaged more expanded clones than CD4+.

In germline, CDR1 is MNHNY, CDR2 SVGAGI (reference sequence). Trimming took 6 bases from V and 2 from J, leaving 15 bases between them. This CDR3 contains 15 residues. Clones were sequenced by immunoSEQ multiplex PCR, and TCRdb holds only the in-frame ones, with some missing. The sample holds about 79,000 clones, about 95% seen once. Sample: CD4+ or CD8+ T cells sorted from blood, taken in a trial of the OX40 agonist ivuxolimab. This TCR came from an adult with an advanced solid tumor such as melanoma, head and neck, liver or kidney cancer. V usage is TRBV6-6 and J usage is TRBJ2-3; D might be TRBD1 (5 bases). This CDR3 reads CASRTPNRSTDTQYF. DNA of the CDR3: TGTGCCAGCAGAACCCCAAACAGGTCCACAGATACGCAGTATTTT.